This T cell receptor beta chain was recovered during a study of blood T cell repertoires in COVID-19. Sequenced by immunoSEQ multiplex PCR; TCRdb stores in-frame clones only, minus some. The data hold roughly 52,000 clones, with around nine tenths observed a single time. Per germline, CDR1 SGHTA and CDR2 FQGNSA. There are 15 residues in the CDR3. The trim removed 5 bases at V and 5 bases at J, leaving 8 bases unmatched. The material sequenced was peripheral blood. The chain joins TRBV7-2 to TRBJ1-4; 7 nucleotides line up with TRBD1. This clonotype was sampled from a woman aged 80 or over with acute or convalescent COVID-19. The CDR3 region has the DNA TGTGCCAGCAGCCACAAGACAGGGCGGAATGAAAAACTGTTTTTT. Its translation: CASSHKTGRNEKLFF.